One and the same sample provided the 27 T cell receptor beta chains below, sequenced in a study of blood T cell repertoires in COVID-19. Repertoires were generated with immunoSEQ multiplex PCR, while TCRdb's copy carries only in-frame clones and drops some. The repertoire holds around 240,000 clones, with approximately 80% as singletons. Sequencing used peripheral blood. The receptors were sampled from an elderly woman with acute or convalescent COVID-19.

V usage is TRBV18 and J usage is TRBJ2-7; 9 nucleotides match TRBD1. Germline CDR1 is KGHSH and CDR2 is LQKENI. The CDR3 consists of 14 residues. V trimming: 3 bases; J trimming: 4 bases; junction bases outside the gene matches: 4. The CDR3 sequence: CASSPGTGNYEQYF. For the CDR3, the DNA is TGTGCCAGCTCACCCGGGACAGGGAATTACGAGCAGTACTTC.

This clone was picked up a small number of times. The genes are TRBV7-9 and TRBJ1-1; no firm D call. Germline CDR1 SEHNR, CDR2 FQNEAQ (reference sequence). This CDR3 region has 15 residues. V lost 1 base and J lost 0, with 9 bases in between. The CDR3 protein is CASSLGAGLNTEAFF. The CDR3, as DNA: TGTGCCAGCAGCTTAGGAGCTGGGCTGAACACTGAAGCTTTCTTT.

This clone was seen only a few times. The V gene is TRBV4-1, the J gene TRBJ2-1; TRBD2 matches 7 bases. Trimming took 3 bases from V and 13 from J; bases not matched to a gene: 9. CDR3 size: 13 residues. Germline CDR1 and CDR2: MGHRA and YSYEKL. The CDR3 DNA reads as TGCGCCAGCAGCCAGTTCTTGGCGGGGGTACAGTTCTTC. It codes for CASSQFLAGVQFF.

V gene TRBV18 combines with J gene TRBJ2-1; 7 bases map to TRBD1. J was trimmed by 2 bases and V by 2 bases; bases with no gene match: 6. Germline V CDR1 and CDR2: KGHSH, LQKENI. The CDR3 covers 16 residues. The CDR3 region is CASSPVAGGAYNEQFF. The CDR3 DNA reads as TGTGCCAGCTCACCAGTAGCAGGGGGTGCCTACAATGAGCAGTTCTTC.

A word on this clone: The sample carries other DNA sequences with the same CDR3. This chain's CDR3 is CASSEWGGNQPQHF. Here the CDR3 DNA reads TGTGCCAGCAGTGAGTGGGGCGGCAATCAGCCCCAGCATTTT. This chain uses TRBV2 with TRBJ1-5; D may be TRBD1 (5 bases). The CDR3 extends over 14 amino acids. Trimming removed 3 bases at V and 2 bases at J, with 8 bases between. Germline values: CDR1 SNHLY, CDR2 FYNNEI.

This clone came up a few times. The chain has TRBV30 and TRBJ2-3; the match to TRBD2 covers 10 bases. The CDR3 extends over 13 amino acids. J was trimmed by 1 base and V by 8 bases; bases with no gene match: 3. Looked up from germline, CDR1 is GTSNPN and CDR2 is SVGIG (reference sequence). CDR3 sequence reads: CAGGTSGTDTQYF. The DNA of the CDR3 is TGTGCCGGGGGGACTAGCGGCACAGATACGCAGTATTTT.

The chain links TRBV4-3 to TRBJ1-2; perhaps TRBD1 as D (5 bases). Germline loops: CDR1 LGHNA, CDR2 YSLEER. The V end lost 1 base, the J end lost 5 bases, and 11 bases lay between the germline ends. The CDR3 is made up of 14 amino acids. CDR3 nucleotides: TGCGCCAGCAGCCAAGGCACAGGCCAATATGGCTACACCTTC. Translation: CASSQGTGQYGYTF.

This rearrangement joins TRBV19 to TRBJ1-4; 7 bases are shared with TRBD1. The V gene end was trimmed by 5 bases and the J gene end by 11 bases; junction bases not matched to a gene: 11. The germline V gene encodes CDR1 LNHDA and CDR2 SQIVND (reference sequence). The CDR3 has 14 amino acids. The CDR3 loop reads CASSPRDSRFKLFF. CDR3 sequence (DNA): TGTGCCAGTAGTCCCCGGGACAGCCGATTTAAACTGTTTTTT.

The rearrangement joins TRBV5-1 to TRBJ2-1; 7 nucleotides agree with TRBD2. This CDR3 comprises 14 residues. After removal of 3 bases from V and 11 bases from J, the junction contained 11 bases not matched to a gene. CDR1 is SGHRS, CDR2 YFSETQ, per germline. CDR3 bases: TGCGCCAGCAGCTCATGGTCCCTAGCGGATCAGCAGTTCTTC. Amino acids: CASSSWSLADQQFF.

This clone was observed a few times. This chain joins TRBV3-1 (or the pseudogene TRBV3-2) and TRBJ1-1; the match to TRBD1 covers 7 bases. CDR3 length equals 13 residues. V lost 0 bases to trimming and J lost 10 bases; unmatched junction nucleotides: 5. Germline assignment: CDR1 LGHDT and CDR2 YNNKEL (reference sequence). The CDR3 protein is CASSQDFRTGAFF. The DNA of the CDR3 is TGTGCCAGCAGCCAAGATTTTCGGACAGGAGCTTTCTTT.

This clone was detected only a few times. The chain employs TRBV2 and TRBJ1-6; D is ambiguous. The germline V and J ends were trimmed by 8 bases and 6 bases, with 14 bases remaining between them. There are 14 residues in the CDR3. The V gene's germline CDR1 is SNHLY and CDR2 FYNNEI. The CDR3 coding sequence is TGTGCCAGCTTTACACCGGGGTCTAATTCACCCCTCCACTTT. Translating gives CASFTPGSNSPLHF. The whole variable domain, remainder taken from reference TRBV2 and TRBJ1-6, is EPEVTQTPSHQVTQMGQEVILRCVPISNHLYFYWYRQILGQKVEFLVSFYNNEISEKSEIFDDQFSVERPDGSNFTLKIRSTKLEDSAMYFCASFTPGSNSPLHFGNGTRLTVT.

The chain uses TRBV6-2 or TRBV6-3 and TRBJ1-1, with 7 bases identical to TRBD1. CDR1 and CDR2 from the germline V gene are MNHEY and SVGEGT. The CDR3 extends over 17 amino acids. After removal of 0 bases from V and 5 bases from J, the junction contained 12 bases not matched to a gene. The CDR3 sequence is CASSYSPPTGLETEAFF. The CDR3 DNA reads as TGTGCCAGCAGTTACTCTCCCCCGACAGGGTTGGAGACTGAAGCTTTCTTT.

V gene TRBV6-5 combines with J gene TRBJ2-7, with no clear D. Germline V gene data show CDR1 as MNHEY and CDR2 as SVGAGI. Trimming cost V 0 bases and J 5 bases, with 8 bases left between them. The CDR3 spans 13 residues. The CDR3 region has the DNA TGTGCCAGCAGTTACTCGAGCTATGACGAGCAGTACTTC. Translating gives CASSYSSYDEQYF.

This chain's CDR3 is CASSQAGARTNEKLFF. DNA of the CDR3: TGCGCCAGCAGCCAAGCCGGAGCTAGAACTAATGAAAAACTGTTTTTT. The genes are TRBV4-1 and TRBJ1-4, with D unclear. This CDR3 is built from 16 residues. The germline CDR1 and CDR2 sequences are MGHRA and YSYEKL. V lost 1 base and J 1 base, leaving 10 bases between the germline ends.

This rearrangement joins TRBV27 to TRBJ1-1; 10 bases match TRBD1. The CDR3 spans 15 residues. Germline V gene lookup returns CDR1 MNHEY and CDR2 SMNVEV (reference sequence). Germline trimming cut 4 bases from V and 5 bases from J; bases unmatched to any gene: 7. As DNA, the CDR3 is TGTGCCAGCAGTTCGCGACAGGGGGCGCGGACTGAAGCTTTCTTT. Residues: CASSSRQGARTEAFF.

The V and J genes are TRBV5-1 and TRBJ2-7; 9 positions match TRBD2. The CDR3 contains 16 residues. Trimming removed 1 base from V and 4 bases from J; junction bases left unmatched: 9. The germline gives CDR1 SGHRS, CDR2 YFSETQ. CDR3 protein: CASSLPPGTSSYEQYF. As DNA, the CDR3 is TGCGCCAGCAGCTTGCCCCCCGGGACTAGCTCGTACGAGCAGTACTTC.

This clone was recorded only once. The chain has TRBV7-2 and TRBJ1-1, with D possibly being TRBD1 (5 bases). Germline V gives CDR1 SGHTA, CDR2 FQGNSA. The CDR3 loop spans 15 amino acids. V lost 5 bases, J lost 5 bases, and 18 bases lay in between. The DNA of the CDR3 is TGTGCCAGCAGCCCCAGGGAGGGGTCAAGGACTGAAGCTTTCTTT. It specifies CASSPREGSRTEAFF. The whole variable domain, filled in from reference TRBV7-2 and TRBJ1-1, reads GAGVSQSPSNKVTEKGKDVELRCDPISGHTALYWYRQSLGQGLEFLIYFQGNSAPDKSGLPSDRFSAERTGGSVSTLTIQRTQQEDSAVYLCASSPREGSRTEAFFGQGTRLTVV.

This chain links TRBV18 with TRBJ2-3, with TRBD2 matching 13 bases. After removal of 5 bases from V and 5 bases from J, the junction contained 4 bases not matched to a gene. The CDR3 is 15 residues long. Germline V gene data show CDR1 as KGHSH and CDR2 as LQKENI. Here the CDR3 DNA reads TGTGCCAGCTCAAGGACTAGCGGGAGTTTAGATACGCAGTATTTT. This translates into CASSRTSGSLDTQYF.

This clone was detected ten times or more. The rearrangement joins TRBV5-6 to TRBJ2-7; 7 bases match TRBD1. The CDR3 extends over 14 amino acids. CDR1 and CDR2 from the germline V gene are SGHDT and YYEEEE. The J segment lost 5 bases and the V segment lost 2 bases, leaving 7 bases of the junction unmatched. The DNA of the CDR3 is TGTGCCAGCAGCTTCGGAAACAGGGGTCACGAGCAGTACTTC. This codes for CASSFGNRGHEQYF.

This chain links TRBV18 with TRBJ1-6, with 8 bases identical to TRBD1. The germline gives CDR1 KGHSH, CDR2 LQKENI. This CDR3 has 16 residues. V shed 1 base, J shed 6 bases, and the junction held 5 bases outside the gene matches. DNA of the CDR3: TGTGCCAGCTCACCACTCGGACAGGGTGGTAATTCACCCCTCCACTTT. Translating gives CASSPLGQGGNSPLHF.

This clone was seen just once. This chain connects TRBV7-9 to TRBJ2-2; 10 bases align to TRBD2. This CDR3 is built from 16 residues. After removal of 4 bases from V and 6 bases from J, the junction contained 8 bases not matched to a gene. The germline V gene has CDR1 SEHNR and CDR2 FQNEAQ (reference sequence). The DNA of the CDR3 is TGTGCCAGCAGCTGGGGGACTAGCGAGGGGTCCGGGGAGCTGTTTTTT. This codes for CASSWGTSEGSGELFF. The variable domain in full, with the rest retrieved from reference TRBV7-9 and TRBJ2-2, is DTGVSQNPRHKITKRGQNVTFRCDPISEHNRLYWYRQTLGQGPEFLTYFQNEAQLEKSRLLSDRFSAERPKGSFSTLEIQRTEQGDSAMYLCASSWGTSEGSGELFFGEGSRLTVL.

The table lists this clone with a few counts. The rearrangement joins TRBV11-2 to TRBJ1-2; no clear D. The germline gives CDR1 SGHAT, CDR2 FQNNGV. V was pared by 1 base and J by 4 bases, with 13 bases between. The CDR3 spans 15 residues. CDR3 sequence (DNA): TGTGCCAGCAGCTTAGGGGTGGGCCCCGTCTATGGCTACACCTTC. It codes for CASSLGVGPVYGYTF.

This clone was picked up one time. The J gene is TRBJ2-5, the V gene TRBV7-2; 7 bases are shared with TRBD2. Germline V gene lookup returns CDR1 SGHTA and CDR2 FQGNSA. The CDR3 is 15 amino acids. Losses at the gene ends were 5 bases for V and 9 bases for J; bases not matched to a gene: 15. CDR3 in amino acids: CASSTRLAAPGAQYF. CDR3 nucleotides: TGTGCCAGCAGCACCAGACTAGCCGCTCCGGGGGCCCAGTACTTC.

The chain couples TRBV28 to TRBJ1-1; 9 positions match TRBD1. V was clipped by 7 bases and J by 11 bases; unmatched bases: 8. This CDR3 contains 12 residues. Germline CDR1 and CDR2: MDHEN and SYDVKM. CDR3 residues: CASKLGQGRAFF. The DNA for the CDR3 is TGTGCCAGCAAACTTGGACAGGGGCGCGCTTTCTTT. Supplemented by reference TRBV28 and TRBJ1-1, the full variable domain reads DVKVTQSSRYLVKRTGEKVFLECVQDMDHENMFWYRQDPGLGLRLIYFSYDVKMKEKGDIPEGYSVSREKKERFSLILESASTNQTSMYLCASKLGQGRAFFGQGTRLTVV.

This clone is a singleton in its sample. This chain connects TRBV4-1 to TRBJ2-7, with a tentative D call TRBD2 (6 bases). The CDR3 has 15 residues. Trimming took 2 bases from V and 0 from J, leaving 11 bases between them. Germline-derived CDR1 and CDR2 are MGHRA and YSYEKL. This CDR3 reads CASSQSGTFSYEQYF. The CDR3 region has the DNA TGCGCCAGCAGCCAATCCGGGACTTTCTCCTACGAGCAGTACTTC.

The chain has TRBV5-4 and TRBJ2-1, with D possibly TRBD2 on 6 matching bases. The CDR3 runs to 16 residues. Trimming took 1 base from V and 0 from J, leaving 11 bases between them. Germline V gene lookup returns CDR1 SGHNT and CDR2 YYREEE (reference sequence). CDR3 loop: CASSLRGSSSYNEQFF. The CDR3 nucleotides are TGTGCCAGCAGCTTGCGGGGGTCAAGCTCCTACAATGAGCAGTTCTTC. The full variable domain, with the rest looked up from reference TRBV5-4 and TRBJ2-1, is ETGVTQSPTHLIKTRGQQVTLRCSSQSGHNTVSWYQQALGQGPQFIFQYYREEENGRGNFPPRFSGLQFPNYSSELNVNALELDDSALYLCASSLRGSSSYNEQFFGPGTRLTVL.

This clone was seen only a few times. The chain combines TRBV6-2 or TRBV6-3 with TRBJ1-1; 8 nucleotides agree with TRBD1. CDR3 length: 15 residues. Germline trimming cut 4 bases from V and 5 bases from J; bases unmatched to any gene: 9. Per germline, CDR1 MNHEY and CDR2 SVGEGT. The CDR3 loop is CASSLHGQGRTEAFF. The CDR3 DNA reads as TGTGCCAGCAGTTTGCACGGACAGGGAAGGACTGAAGCTTTCTTT.